The sequence of this TCR beta chain was determined in a study of blood T cell repertoires in COVID-19 (dated by TCRdb to the early 2020s). About the full investigation: The collaborator samples originated in the United States, Italy and Spain and spanned the acute and convalescent phases of COVID-19. The prospective study material was composed of cDNA or gDNA derived from T cells, B-cell-depleted T cells, or PBMCs. Subjects who had been exposed to COVID-19, were actively infected with it, or had recovered from it provided the deeply sampled blood TCRbeta repertoires that made up the dataset. The repertoires were released in a freely available public database intended as a resource for research on the immune response to SARS-CoV-2. Samples were obtained from the ongoing ImmuneRACE study (first 160 participants) and from some 1,200 subjects provided by 6 global collaborators. Nearly every sample came with metadata listing a de-identified subject ID, COVID-19 status, age in years and sex. Where HLA class I and class II types were available, the types were taken from metadata supplied by the sample provider, not from assay-based typing. Study-wide findings and limitations: The amount of clinical and demographic metadata varied by source and participant and was provided uncurated.

TCRbeta CDR3 regions were amplified from genomic DNA by means of the immunoSEQ Assay, a bias-controlled multiplex PCR. Per the original workflow: Within the assay, amplification of reference gene primers was used to estimate how many nucleated cells each sample contained. To quantify the absolute abundance of each unique TCRbeta CDR3 rearrangement, sequence reads were collapsed and filtered. For each sample, productive Simpson clonality was calculated as the square root of Simpson's diversity index over productive rearrangements. Drawn from immuneACCESS, this table holds only the in-frame rearrangements with V and J called that TCRdb kept. Clones are partly lost; checked studies trace under half to an unresolved V gene and leave the rest unexplained. Clone size and V and J calls were adopted from that table, with D and trimming inferred from the DNA. Recorded for this sample are 200,000 to 300,000 clones; approximately 88% of them occurred a single time. The ten largest clones capture 2% to 2.5% of the sample.

Participants in the prospective study were aged roughly 18 to 90 years, lived in 20 to 25 United States geographic areas, and enrolled through a virtual design. Cohort assignment in the prospective study relied on participant-reported clinical history from a screening survey and a study questionnaire. In the prospective study, mobile phlebotomists collected whole blood, serum and a nasopharyngeal or oropharyngeal swab from each participant. Additional blood draws and questionnaires over a roughly two-month period could optionally be provided by prospective study participants. Blood samples from the prospective study were shipped frozen or at room temperature prior to DNA extraction. Comment on this clone: Its cognate antigen has yet to be identified. No much larger clonotype is one base removed from it; base qualities were not supplied.

The germline ends are 8 bases apart after V is trimmed by 0 bases and J by 6 bases. The CDR3 goes from the cysteine to the phenylalanine over 12 residues. Of the read, only the CDR3 DNA is kept; its 36 bases are in frame from base 1. The germline V gene (reference sequence) gives CDR1 as GTSNPN and CDR2 as SVGIG. The TCR comes from a woman aged 40 to 50 with acute COVID-19. Sequenced: PBMCs or T cells enriched from blood (not recorded which). This chain is built from TRBV30 and TRBJ1-1; no D gene call is confident. The DNA reads as follows: TGTGCCTGGAGTGTAGCGGGCGCTGAAGCTTTCTTT. Translated, this gives CAWSVAGAEAFF.